These 9 T cell receptor beta chains were all obtained from the same sample, sequenced in a study of CD8 T cells in ankylosing spondylitis. Findings and caveats of the study: A TCR beta motif of roughly 8 highly homologous variants appeared characteristic of ankylosing spondylitis blood.

What these receptors recognize is not known. In TCRdb, the 5' RACE reads were re-called with MiXCR into one record per CDR3 protein. This table holds hundreds of thousands of distinct CDR3 sequences, 25% to 30% found once. The sequenced material came from blood, either unsorted or a sorted T cell fraction (not recorded which). These receptors were obtained from a male donor with ankylosing spondylitis.

This clonotype occurred a few times. The genes are TRBV5-1 and TRBJ2-1, with D perhaps TRBD1 (5 bases). Germline CDR1 is SGHRS and CDR2 is YFSETQ. The CDR3 sequence is 14 residues long. The V end was cut by 0 bases, the J end by 8 bases, with 12 bases between. The CDR3 DNA sequence: TGCGCCAGCAGCTTGGGACAGAGGATTGATGAGCAGTTCTTC. Protein product: CASSLGQRIDEQFF.

The sample holds a few counts of this clonotype. V is TRBV20-1 and J is TRBJ2-1; 9 bases line up with TRBD1. The germline V gene has CDR1 DFQATT and CDR2 SNEGSKA (reference sequence). The CDR3 is made up of 16 amino acids. J gave up 0 bases and V 3 bases, and 6 bases lay outside the gene matches. This chain's CDR3 is CSARTGGGSSYNEQFF. The CDR3 nucleotides read TGCAGTGCTAGGACAGGGGGAGGGAGCTCCTACAATGAGCAGTTCTTC.

This clonotype was seen only a few times. The chain joins TRBV29-1 to TRBJ2-1; D uncertain. This CDR3 contains 12 residues. The germline V and J ends were trimmed by 5 bases and 2 bases, with 7 bases remaining between them. CDR1 is SQVTM and CDR2 is ANQGSEA in the germline V gene. This chain's CDR3 is CSVLEPYNEQFF. In DNA, the CDR3 is TGCAGCGTTCTAGAACCCTACAATGAGCAGTTCTTC.

This clonotype was picked up a small number of times. The chain has TRBV29-1 and TRBJ1-2; no reliable D call. This CDR3 contains 13 residues. The germline CDR1 and CDR2 sequences are SQVTM and ANQGSEA. The V and J ends lost 6 bases and 2 bases respectively, with 13 bases between them. CDR3 in amino acids: CSVDFVPNYGYTF. The CDR3 nucleotides read TGCAGCGTCGACTTCGTCCCGAACTATGGCTACACCTTC.

V usage is TRBV28 and J usage is TRBJ1-1; unclear D gene. The CDR3 loop spans 13 amino acids. Germline V CDR1 and CDR2: MDHEN, SYDVKM. Trimming took off 6 bases at V and 8 bases at J, with 16 bases between the two ends. The CDR3, as DNA: TGTGCCAGCAGCAACAGTTACTCCCTAGAAGCTTTCTTT. Protein sequence: CASSNSYSLEAFF.

This clonotype occurred a few times. The J gene is TRBJ1-3, the V gene TRBV18; D ambiguous. The CDR3 has 17 amino acids. Trimming cost V 5 bases and J 1 base, with 18 bases left between them. Germline V lookup: CDR1 KGHSH, CDR2 LQKENI. Here the CDR3 DNA reads TGTGCCAGCTCAGCCACCGGACTCACGGGATCTGGAAACACCATATATTTT. This translates into CASSATGLTGSGNTIYF.

This clonotype has a count of ten or more. The chain employs TRBV7-8 and TRBJ2-1, with D unresolved. The CDR3 sequence is 14 residues long. Trimming took 3 bases from V and 3 from J, leaving 9 bases between them. The germline V gene has CDR1 SGHVS and CDR2 FQNEAQ. CDR3 amino acids: CASSFSTSYNEQFF. In DNA form, the CDR3 reads TGTGCCAGCAGCTTCTCTACCAGCTACAATGAGCAGTTCTTC. Complete variable domain (other parts from reference TRBV7-8 and TRBJ2-1): GAGVSQSPRYKVAKRGQDVALRCDPISGHVSLFWYQQALGQGPEFLTYFQNEAQLDKSGLPSDRFFAERPEGSVSTLKIQRTQQEDSAVYLCASSFSTSYNEQFFGPGTRLTVL.

This clonotype has at least ten counts. The chain employs TRBV5-1 and TRBJ2-1; TRBD2 is a possible D gene (6 bases). CDR3 length: 14 residues. Per germline, CDR1 SGHRS and CDR2 YFSETQ. V lost 6 bases, J lost 7 bases, and 17 bases lay in between. The CDR3, as DNA: TGCGCCAGCACCGACAATGGGGGGAGTAATGAGCAGTTCTTC. Its protein is CASTDNGGSNEQFF. Drawing the rest from reference TRBV5-1 and TRBJ2-1, the complete variable domain is KAGVTQTPRYLIKTRGQQVTLSCSPISGHRSVSWYQQTPGQGLQFLFEYFSETQRNKGNFPGRFSGRQFSNSRSEMNVSTLELGDSALYLCASTDNGGSNEQFFGPGTRLTVL.

V usage is TRBV21-1 and J usage is TRBJ2-5; the table's D call of TRBD2 was not tested on the DNA. TRBV21-1 is designated a pseudogene. CDR3 size: 14 residues. The CDR3 loop is CASSKSGRGETQYF. The CDR3 DNA sequence: TGTGCCAGCAGCAAGAGCGGGAGGGGTGAGACCCAGTACTTC.